The rows below give T cell receptor beta chains drawn from one sample of a study of T cells in Graves' hyperthyroidism and ophthalmopathy. TCRdb independently ran MiXCR on the multiplex PCR reads; one entry per CDR3 protein. The sample yields approximately 430,000 distinct CDR3 sequences, around a sixth seen once. Sequenced input: blood. These receptors originate from a woman between 18 and 29 years old with Graves' hyperthyroidism. CDR3s include the opening cysteine and the closing phenylalanine or tryptophan.

TRBV14 CASSQWASLYGYTF
TRBV11-2 CASSFRLSRDGGEQFF
TRBV6-2/TRBV6-3 CASTYDGMNTEAFF
TRBV6-2/TRBV6-3 CASSSWTLSSYEQYF
TRBV6-2/TRBV6-3 CASSSGTSGGIDTQYF
TRBV20-1 CSARASLGGRAGAYEQYF
TRBV10-3 CAISAPGGLETQYF
TRBV10-3 CAIRTDSNNSPLHF
TRBV19 CASSTRLDRRNRFGYTF
TRBV12-3/TRBV12-4 CASSSRGGLGARGYTF
TRBV4-3 CASSQGRLAGGVGELFF
TRBV11-2 CASSQESRGQGPYEQYF
TRBV12-3/TRBV12-4 CASSLRGRVRTEAFF
TRBV24-1 CATSEWGSYTF
TRBV9 CASSARGLAEQETQYF
TRBV5-6 CASNLGALSYEQYF
TRBV7-9 CASSLAPGQMKSYEQYF
TRBV7-2 CASSITGDSQPQHF
TRBV12-3/TRBV12-4 CASSLQAGPGANVLTF
TRBV5-1 CASTAGGPPEQFF
TRBV12-3/TRBV12-4 CASSLAQGRPEAFF
TRBV25-1 CASSEWQGTDTQYF
TRBV12-3/TRBV12-4 CASSRTAEAFF
TRBV2 CATKRDGGEGQETQYF
TRBV9 CASSEYEGTGVYEQYF
TRBV29-1 CSVARLAGSNTGELFF
TRBV20-1 CSARPGTSGINEQFF
TRBV5-1 CASSFREGGGPYNEQFF
TRBV20-1 CSARGAGGALWNTEAFF
TRBV20-1 CSARGAGTAYGYTF
TRBV7-3 CASSQGQGASEQYF
TRBV10-3 CAISDWSSVYNEQFF
TRBV7-9 CASSPFGAYSADTQYF
TRBV6-9 CASSYGPDNEQFF
TRBV29-1 CSVTPGQGTYGYTF
TRBV5-1 CASSLSLGVYQETQYF
TRBV7-2 CASSLKGGRVGNQPQHF
TRBV4-1 CASSQGVGGIRSGNTIYF
TRBV11-2 CASSPWTGDHEQYF
TRBV6-1 CASSEGVSGFYEQYF
TRBV10-1 CASSEFVRGTSGHTDTQYF
TRBV5-1 CASSLGQYTGELFF
TRBV28 CASSLSQGYSHYEQYF